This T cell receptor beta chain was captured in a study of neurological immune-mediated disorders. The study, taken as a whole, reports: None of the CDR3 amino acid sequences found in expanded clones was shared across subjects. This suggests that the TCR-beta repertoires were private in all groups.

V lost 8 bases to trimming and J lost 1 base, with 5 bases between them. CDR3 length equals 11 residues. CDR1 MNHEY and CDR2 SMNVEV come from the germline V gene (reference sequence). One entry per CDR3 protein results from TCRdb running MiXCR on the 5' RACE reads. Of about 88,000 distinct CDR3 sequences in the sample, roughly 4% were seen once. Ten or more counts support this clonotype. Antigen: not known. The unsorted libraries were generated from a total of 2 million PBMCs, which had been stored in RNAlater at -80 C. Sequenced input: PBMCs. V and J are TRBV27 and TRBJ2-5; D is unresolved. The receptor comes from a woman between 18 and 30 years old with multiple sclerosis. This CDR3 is CASGFQETQYF. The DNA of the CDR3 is TGTGCCAGCGGATTCCAAGAGACCCAGTACTTC.